The source of this T cell receptor beta chain is a study of blood T cell repertoires in COVID-19. Looked up from germline, CDR1 is SGHTA and CDR2 is FQGNSA. This CDR3 has 15 amino acids. The V segment lost 5 bases and the J segment 3 bases; nucleotides outside the gene matches: 5. The method was immunoSEQ multiplex PCR; TCRdb's version includes in-frame clones alone and lacks a portion of them. The sample carries approximately 240,000 clones, around 82% recorded once. This clone was seen a few times. The sequenced sample was peripheral blood. This TCR was recovered from a woman at least 80 years old with active or convalescent COVID-19. The V gene is TRBV7-2, the J gene TRBJ2-1; 9 bases match TRBD1. CDR3 loop: CASSTDRGIYNEQFF. CDR3 nucleotides: TGTGCCAGCAGCACCGACAGGGGGATCTACAATGAGCAGTTCTTC.